A selection of T cell receptor beta chains follows, all from one sample in a study of T cell repertoires in cytomegalovirus infection. TCRdb used MiXCR to reprocess the reads, holding one entry per CDR3 protein. Of around 750,000 distinct CDR3 sequences listed, roughly 33% are singletons. For these receptors, no antigen is known. Sequencing was performed on cultured CD8+ T cells from PBMCs, taken from culture after CMV antigen stimulation. The receptors originated from a human donor in good health (CMV status not recorded). Some clones in this sample may be carry-over from other donors' samples. Each CDR3 is given with its conserved first and last residue. A D gene is named only where the DNA matches it firmly. Only part of the rows carry a size: once, few, many, or a class if the clone is expanded.

j_gene,abundance,v_gene,d_gene,CDR3aa,CDR3nt
TRBJ1-1,.,TRBV19,.,CASSIGGQGTEAFF,TGTGCCAGTAGTATAGGCGGGCAGGGGACTGAAGCTTTCTTT
TRBJ2-1,few,TRBV27,.,CASSPFGRGSYNEQFF,TGTGCCAGCAGCCCCTTTGGCAGGGGCTCCTACAATGAGCAGTTCTTC
TRBJ2-2,.,TRBV6-8,TRBD2,CASSYSDLELAGGLGELFF,TGTGCCAGCAGTTACTCGGACCTCGAACTAGCGGGGGGGCTCGGGGAGCTGTTTTTT
TRBJ2-1,few,TRBV6-1,TRBD2,CASREPVGAGGPGEQFF,TGTGCCAGCAGGGAGCCAGTTGGAGCGGGGGGGCCGGGTGAGCAGTTCTTC
TRBJ2-7,.,TRBV6-1,.,CANGPGSSSYEQYF,TGTGCCAACGGACCGGGATCCAGCTCCTACGAGCAGTACTTC
TRBJ1-5,.,TRBV6-6,.,CASSYSLGPTFLGNQPQHF,TGTGCCAGCAGTTATAGTCTCGGGCCCACTTTTTTGGGCAATCAGCCCCAGCATTTT
TRBJ2-5,.,TRBV29-1,TRBD2,CSVAGGQIETQYF,TGCAGCGTTGCGGGGGGGCAAATAGAGACCCAGTACTTC
TRBJ1-1,few,TRBV7-9,.,CASSLTSNKLNTEAFF,TGTGCCAGCAGCTTAACTAGTAACAAATTGAACACTGAAGCTTTCTTT
TRBJ1-4,.,TRBV6-1,TRBD1,CASSTWTGGRFMFF,TGTGCCAGCAGTACCTGGACAGGGGGCAGATTTATGTTTTTT
TRBJ1-1,.,TRBV10-1,TRBD1,CASRSDRGYAFF,TGCGCCAGCAGATCCGACAGGGGGTATGCTTTCTTT
TRBJ2-1,once,TRBV6-2/TRBV6-3,TRBD2,CASSLTSGGTEQFF,TGTGCCAGCAGCTTGACTAGCGGGGGGACTGAGCAGTTCTTC
TRBJ2-5,few,TRBV7-6,TRBD2,CASSLEVAGPDPQYF,TGTGCCAGCAGCTTAGAAGTAGCGGGCCCGGATCCCCAGTACTTC
TRBJ2-1,few,TRBV4-2,.,CASSHFRGEPNEQFF,TGTGCCAGCAGCCATTTCAGGGGAGAACCCAATGAGCAGTTCTTC
TRBJ1-2,.,TRBV27,TRBD1,CASSGQFNYGYTF,TGTGCCAGTTCGGGACAGTTCAACTATGGCTACACCTTC
TRBJ2-3,few,TRBV6-2/TRBV6-3,.,CASSSGDPDTQYF,TGTGCCAGCAGTTCGGGAGACCCAGATACGCAGTATTTT
TRBJ1-1,many,TRBV7-9,TRBD1,CASTPEGAHTEAFF,TGTGCCAGCACACCCGAGGGGGCTCACACTGAAGCTTTCTTT
TRBJ2-3,few,TRBV15,.,CATLRGDTQYF,TGTGCCACACTCAGAGGGGATACGCAGTATTTT
TRBJ2-3,many,TRBV12-3/TRBV12-4,.,CASSSPGPLNPDTQYF,TGTGCCAGCAGTAGTCCTGGGCCGCTTAATCCAGATACGCAGTATTTT